This TCR beta chain was found in a study of blood T cell repertoires in COVID-19. Study-level background: The samples span acute and convalescent COVID-19 from the United States, Italy and Spain. T cells, B-cell-depleted T cells, or PBMCs provided the cDNA or gDNA that served as material.

In the original analysis: Nucleated cell counts were estimated from reference gene primer amplification. The assay was immunoSEQ multiplex PCR, and TCRdb's table has in-frame clones only and misses some. The V and J calls and clone size come from that table; D and trimming were worked out from the DNA. The sample includes 150,000 to 200,000 clones, nearly 80% of them seen just once. The CDR3 totals 13 residues. Unmatched junction bases numbered 8, after V lost 10 bases and J lost 2 bases. Germline V gene data show CDR1 as SGHRS and CDR2 as YFSETQ. The sample consisted of peripheral blood. The chain employs TRBV5-1 and TRBJ2-5; TRBD1 aligns across 7 bases. The clonotype was recovered from a woman aged 65 to 85 with acute or convalescent COVID-19. The CDR3, as DNA: TGCGCCGGTAAACAGGGGCAGCAAGAGACCCAGTACTTC. Protein product: CAGKQGQQETQYF.